Listed here is a single T cell receptor (beta chain). Its antigen is unidentified. Germline CDR1 and CDR2: SGHDT and YYEEEE. CDR3 length equals 16 residues. After removal of 4 bases from V and 3 bases from J, the junction contained 11 bases not matched to a gene. Sequencing used immunoSEQ multiplex PCR; TCRdb keeps in-frame clones, though not all of them. Here the sample spans 550,000 to 600,000 clones, roughly 98% being singletons. Terminally differentiated effector memory CD45RA+ cells were excluded from the naive CD8 cells, which were CD45RO-negative and positively selected for CCR7. The sample is drawn from a study of shared clonotypes between healthy human individuals. Study-level points and caveats: Rarefaction analysis demonstrated incomplete sorted-subset sequencing notwithstanding large depth.

This TCR was sampled from a man in his thirties or forties in good health. The sequenced sample was naive CD8+ T cells sorted from blood. V is TRBV5-6 and J is TRBJ2-7; 9 positions match TRBD2. CDR3 residues: CASSPLGSGRGYEQYF. The CDR3 bases are TGTGCCAGCAGCCCCCTCGGTAGCGGGAGAGGCTACGAGCAGTACTTC.